The 21 T cell receptor beta chains below were found in one sample sequenced in a study of blood T cell repertoires in COVID-19. Sequenced by immunoSEQ multiplex PCR; TCRdb stores in-frame clones only, minus some. The sample holds about 220,000 clones; 82% are singletons and the top ten take about 3.2%. Sequenced input: PBMCs or T cells enriched from blood (not recorded which). These TCRs come from an older woman who had recovered from COVID-19.

The chain carries TRBV19 and TRBJ1-5; 10 nucleotides line up with TRBD1. The CDR3 has 15 amino acids. Germline CDR1 reads LNHDA; CDR2 reads SQIVND (reference sequence). V lost 7 bases and J lost 6; bases outside the gene matches: 9. The CDR3 is CASIPGQGFPQPQHF. The CDR3 DNA reads TGTGCCAGTATTCCGGGACAGGGGTTCCCTCAGCCCCAGCATTTT.

The J gene is TRBJ1-1, the V gene TRBV7-9; 8 nucleotides line up with TRBD1. CDR1 is SEHNR, CDR2 FQNEAQ, per germline (reference sequence). The V gene end was trimmed by 5 bases and the J gene end by 1 base; junction bases not matched to a gene: 3. The length of the CDR3 is 14 residues. The CDR3 nucleotides read TGTGCCAGCAGCATTGACAGGGGGAACACTGAAGCTTTCTTT. Translating it yields CASSIDRGNTEAFF.

V gene TRBV4-2 combines with J gene TRBJ1-6, with 7 nucleotides matching TRBD1. The ends lost 5 bases at V and 10 bases at J; junction bases unmatched: 5. The CDR3 runs to 13 residues. Per germline, CDR1 LGHNA and CDR2 YNFKEQ. CDR3 sequence: CASSERQGSPLHF. The CDR3 DNA reads TGTGCCAGCAGCGAAAGACAGGGATCACCCCTCCACTTT.

The chain uses TRBV19 and TRBJ1-1, with D unresolved. CDR1 LNHDA and CDR2 SQIVND come from the germline V gene (reference sequence). The CDR3 sequence is 11 residues long. The V end was cut by 6 bases, the J end by 6 bases, with 8 bases between. The CDR3 region has the DNA TGTGCCAGTAGACGCGGAGCTGAAGCTTTCTTT. This codes for CASRRGAEAFF. Together with reference TRBV19 and TRBJ1-1, the CDR3 gives the full variable domain: DGGITQSPKYLFRKEGQNVTLSCEQNLNHDAMYWYRQDPGQGLRLIYYSQIVNDFQKGDIAEGYSVSREKKESFPLTVTSAQKNPTAFYLCASRRGAEAFFGQGTRLTVV.

This clone was seen more than once but under ten times. This sequence joins TRBV3-1 (or the pseudogene TRBV3-2) and TRBJ1-6; the D is unclear. Germline V gene data show CDR1 as LGHDT and CDR2 as YNNKEL (reference sequence). Trimming shortened V by 0 bases and J by 10 bases, and 4 bases separated the two germline ends. The CDR3 spans 12 residues. The CDR3 DNA is TGTGCCAGCAGCCAAGAGGGCTCACCCCTCCACTTT. As protein: CASSQEGSPLHF.

This clone was counted a few times. The rearrangement uses TRBV10-3 and TRBJ1-2; 9 nucleotides match TRBD1. V lost 3 bases to trimming and J lost 7 bases; unmatched junction nucleotides: 6. The CDR3 sequence is 14 residues long. Germline CDR1 and CDR2: ENHRY and SYGVKD. The CDR3 DNA follows: TGTGCCATCAGTGACTTTACAGGGGGCGGTGGCTACACCTTC. The encoded protein is CAISDFTGGGGYTF.

V and J are TRBV5-8 and TRBJ2-3; D perhaps matches TRBD1 (6 bases). CDR3 length: 17 residues. V dropped 2 bases and J dropped 2 bases, with 18 bases sitting between them. Per the germline V gene, CDR1 is SGHTS and CDR2 is YDEGEE. The CDR3 DNA reads as TGTGCCAGCAGCTTAGGGGAGACAGGAATAATCACAGATACGCAGTATTTT. Residues: CASSLGETGIITDTQYF.

The chain is built from TRBV11-2 and TRBJ2-5, with D perhaps TRBD1 (6 bases). CDR1 SGHAT and CDR2 FQNNGV come from the germline V gene. Trimming pared 1 base from V and 4 bases from J, leaving 7 bases between. This CDR3 is built from 13 residues. The CDR3 bases are TGTGCCAGCAGCTTAGGGGGGCGAGAGACCCAGTACTTC. It encodes CASSLGGRETQYF.

The rearrangement links TRBV5-1 to TRBJ1-3; TRBD1 is a possible D gene (6 bases). V was trimmed by 4 bases and J by 2 bases, leaving 10 bases between them. Germline V gives CDR1 SGHRS, CDR2 YFSETQ. The CDR3 has 14 residues. Written as DNA, the CDR3 is TGCGCCAGCAGCGCCGGGACAACTGGAAACACCATATATTTT. Translating it yields CASSAGTTGNTIYF.

The genes are TRBV3-1 (or the pseudogene TRBV3-2) and TRBJ2-5, with D possibly TRBD2 on 6 matching bases. This CDR3 contains 15 residues. Germline V gene sequence: CDR1 LGHDT, CDR2 YNNKEL (reference sequence). V was clipped by 0 bases and J by 1 base, with 9 bases between them. The CDR3 protein is CASSQDGRFQETQYF. CDR3 nucleotide sequence: TGTGCCAGCAGCCAAGATGGGAGGTTCCAAGAGACCCAGTACTTC.

The chain joins TRBV29-1 to TRBJ2-1; 10 nucleotides align to TRBD2. V lost 4 bases, J lost 8 bases, and 8 bases stayed unmatched. CDR3 length equals 14 residues. The V gene's germline CDR1 is SQVTM and CDR2 ANQGSEA. CDR3 in DNA: TGCAGCGTTGTTCCCAGCGGGGGGGCCGATGAGCAGTTCTTC. This gives the protein CSVVPSGGADEQFF.

This clone appeared a few times. V usage is TRBV21-1 and J usage is TRBJ1-2. TRBV21-1 is a pseudogene. This CDR3 contains 15 residues. The CDR3 coding sequence is TGTGCCAGCAGCCCGGGACTTCACTGGGTCTATGGCTACACCTTC. Its protein product is CASSPGLHWVYGYTF.

This chain connects TRBV7-6 to TRBJ1-4, with D possibly being TRBD1 (6 bases). Per germline, CDR1 SGHVS and CDR2 FNYEAQ. This CDR3 comprises 16 residues. Trimming took 2 bases from V and 0 from J, leaving 10 bases between them. This chain's CDR3 is CASSLRQEATNEKLFF. CDR3 coding DNA: TGTGCCAGCAGCTTAAGACAGGAGGCAACTAATGAAAAACTGTTTTTT.

V gene TRBV27 combines with J gene TRBJ1-5, with TRBD1 matching 11 bases. The V segment lost 2 bases and the J segment 9 bases; nucleotides outside the gene matches: 6. There are 15 residues in the CDR3. CDR1 and CDR2 from the germline V gene are MNHEY and SMNVEV (reference sequence). CDR3 loop: CASSLGGTGGRPQHF. DNA for the CDR3: TGTGCCAGCAGTTTAGGAGGGACAGGGGGTCGGCCCCAGCATTTT.

The V gene is TRBV15, the J gene TRBJ1-1, with TRBD1 identical over 7 bases. The CDR3 runs 17 residues. V was clipped by 0 bases and J by 2 bases; unmatched bases: 9. Germline V gene data show CDR1 as LNHNV and CDR2 as YYDKDF (reference sequence). The CDR3 reads CATSREPGTAFNTEAFF. As DNA, the CDR3 is TGTGCCACCAGCAGAGAGCCAGGGACAGCCTTCAACACTGAAGCTTTCTTT.

CDR3 region: CSASSMEGQETQYF. The CDR3, as DNA: TGCAGTGCTAGTAGCATGGAGGGCCAAGAGACCCAGTACTTC. V and J are TRBV20-1 and TRBJ2-5, with a possible D match to TRBD2 (6 bases). The CDR3 has 14 residues. The V and J ends lost 3 bases and 1 base respectively, with 12 bases between them. CDR1 and CDR2 from the germline V gene are DFQATT and SNEGSKA (reference sequence).

The chain carries TRBV10-3 and TRBJ1-5; D is possibly TRBD1 (5 bases). The CDR3 covers 15 residues. The ends were cut back, 0 bases at V and 4 bases at J, with 10 bases in the middle. From germline, CDR1 is ENHRY and CDR2 SYGVKD. This CDR3 reads CAISESGLKNQPQHF. In DNA, the CDR3 is TGTGCCATCAGTGAGTCGGGACTTAAAAATCAGCCCCAGCATTTT.

This clone was counted only a few times. The chain couples TRBV6-2 or TRBV6-3 to TRBJ2-7, with D possibly matching TRBD2 (6 bases). This CDR3 is 16 amino acids long. Between the trimmed V and J ends, which lost 5 bases and 5 bases, there was a span of 22 bases. Per germline, CDR1 MNHEY and CDR2 SVGEGT. The CDR3 sequence: CASSQTLDRAGNEQYF. The CDR3 DNA follows: TGTGCCAGCAGTCAGACTCTGGACCGCGCGGGAAACGAGCAGTACTTC.

This clone is a singleton in its sample. CDR3 in amino acids: CASETGPNYGYTF. The DNA of the CDR3 is TGTGCCAGCGAGACAGGGCCTAACTATGGCTACACCTTC. This sequence joins TRBV6-5 and TRBJ1-2, with 7 positions matching TRBD1. CDR1 and CDR2 (germline): MNHEY, SVGAGI. J gave up 0 bases and V 8 bases, and 3 bases lay outside the gene matches. This CDR3 is 13 amino acids long.

The chain employs TRBV27 and TRBJ2-2, with no clear D. The CDR3 sequence is 14 residues long. V lost 3 bases and J 0 bases, leaving 5 bases between the germline ends. The germline gives CDR1 MNHEY, CDR2 SMNVEV (reference sequence). The CDR3 spells CASSFHANTGELFF. CDR3 DNA sequence: TGTGCCAGCAGTTTCCATGCGAACACCGGGGAGCTGTTTTTT.

The rearrangement joins TRBV19 to TRBJ1-5; no definite D call. CDR1 and CDR2 (germline): LNHDA, SQIVND (reference sequence). Between the trimmed V and J ends, which lost 5 bases and 1 base, there was a span of 9 bases. This CDR3 is built from 14 residues. CDR3 sequence (DNA): TGTGCCAGTAGTTGGCTCGGGAGCAATCAGCCCCAGCATTTT. It specifies CASSWLGSNQPQHF.